These 28 T cell receptor beta chains share one sample of origin, sequenced in a study of blood T cells in healthy people across ages. The second PCR ran roughly 6 to 11 cycles with a sample-barcoded 5' primer and J-beta primers. In TCRdb, the 5' RACE reads were re-called with MiXCR into one record per CDR3 protein. The profile shows 1,800,000 or so distinct CDR3 sequences, 35% to 50% of them singletons. Sequencing was done on a sample of blood. The receptors were gathered from a human donor in good health.

This clonotype was seen more than once but under ten times. The chain has TRBV29-1 and TRBJ2-1; 8 bases match TRBD1. The CDR3 runs to 14 residues. The V segment lost 0 bases and the J segment 12 bases; nucleotides outside the gene matches: 10. Germline V gene data show CDR1 as SQVTM and CDR2 as ANQGSEA. CDR3 nucleotide sequence: TGCAGCGTTGAAGATACAGGGGGATTGATTGTGCAGTTCTTC. Protein: CSVEDTGGLIVQFF.

V is TRBV12-3 or TRBV12-4 and J is TRBJ1-1, with D possibly being TRBD1 (6 bases). V was pared by 7 bases and J by 1 base, with 10 bases between. The CDR3 totals 13 residues. CDR3 protein: CASTLTGNTEAFF. CDR3 nucleotide sequence: TGTGCCAGCACCCTGACAGGGAACACTGAAGCTTTCTTT.

This clonotype occurred a few times. This chain links TRBV29-1 with TRBJ2-1, with 7 bases fitting TRBD1. This CDR3 is 12 amino acids long. Germline V gene lookup returns CDR1 SQVTM and CDR2 ANQGSEA. V lost 7 bases and J lost 12; bases outside the gene matches: 12. Here the CDR3 reads CSAPSTRDRQFF. CDR3 nucleotide sequence: TGCAGCGCCCCAAGTACCCGGGACAGGCAGTTCTTC.

This chain uses TRBV15 with TRBJ2-5, with D tentatively TRBD1 (5 bases). The assigned J gene may be wrong: the sequence end matches TRBJ2-7 better. In germline, CDR1 is LNHNV, CDR2 YYDKDF (reference sequence). The CDR3 has 16 residues. DNA for the CDR3: TGTGCCACCAGCTCCCAGGGCACCGCCGTGAGTAACGAGCAGTACTTC. It encodes CATSSQGTAVSNEQYF.

This clonotype was seen just once. Germline is not matched at one junction end, which may reflect a read error. This chain joins TRBV2 and TRBJ1-5; perhaps TRBD1 as D (6 bases). The CDR3 runs 15 residues. From germline, CDR1 is SNHLY and CDR2 FYNNEI. The CDR3 DNA follows: TGTGCCAGCAATGAAGGGGGGAGAAGCAATCAGCCCCAGCATTTT. As protein: CASNEGGRSNQPQHF.

J is TRBJ1-1 and V is TRBV29-1; perhaps TRBD1 as D (6 bases). The CDR3 runs 13 residues. CDR1 SQVTM and CDR2 ANQGSEA come from the germline V gene. Trimming pared 7 bases from V and 3 bases from J, leaving 15 bases between. The CDR3 DNA follows: TGCAGCGCTAGGGGGACTTCTTACACTGAAGCTTTCTTT. This translates into CSARGTSYTEAFF.

This clonotype was counted only a few times. V usage is TRBV12-3 or TRBV12-4 and J usage is TRBJ2-7; a weak D match, TRBD2 (8 bases). Between the trimmed V and J ends, which lost 7 bases and 4 bases, there was a span of 20 bases. The CDR3 extends over 15 amino acids. The CDR3 nucleotides read TGTGCCAGCACCCCCGGGAGGGGGCGCAGGTACGAGCAGTACTTC. It yields the protein CASTPGRGRRYEQYF.

This clonotype was recorded a few times. This rearrangement joins TRBV7-9 to TRBJ1-4, with a possible D match to TRBD1 (5 bases). The CDR3 has 15 residues. Per the germline V gene, CDR1 is SEHNR and CDR2 is FQNEAQ (reference sequence). V was trimmed by 5 bases and J by 8 bases, leaving 18 bases between them. The CDR3 coding sequence is TGTGCCAGCAGCCCCTCGAACCGGGGACGGGAAAAACTGTTTTTT. Translated, it gives CASSPSNRGREKLFF.

This clonotype was recorded a few times. The chain uses TRBV4-3 and TRBJ2-7; 9 nucleotides line up with TRBD2. CDR3 length: 16 amino acids. The V gene's germline CDR1 is LGHNA and CDR2 YSLEER. The junction had 3 bases not matched to a gene; V was cut back by 0 bases and J by 0 bases. The DNA of the CDR3 is TGCGCCAGCAGCCAAGAACAGCGGGGGGTCTCCTACGAGCAGTACTTC. Protein product: CASSQEQRGVSYEQYF.

The chain links TRBV7-2 to TRBJ2-3; either TRBD1 or TRBD2 may fit D (5 bases each). The CDR3 totals 15 residues. Germline CDR1 reads SGHTA; CDR2 reads FQGNSA. The ends were cut back, 7 bases at V and 2 bases at J, with 16 bases in the middle. The CDR3 sequence: CASNTGRWDTDTQYF. The CDR3 DNA follows: TGTGCCAGCAACACGGGACGGTGGGACACAGATACGCAGTATTTT.

The V gene is TRBV5-1, the J gene TRBJ2-5; unclear D gene. The J call is doubtful: the DNA matches TRBJ2-7 better. The CDR3 totals 13 residues. Germline V gene lookup returns CDR1 SGHRS and CDR2 YFSETQ. In DNA form, the CDR3 reads TGCGCCAGCAGCTTGTGGCGGAGCGACGAGCAGTACTTC. It translates to CASSLWRSDEQYF.

This clonotype occurred a few times. The chain joins TRBV20-1 to TRBJ2-7, with TRBD2 matching 11 bases. Germline V CDR1 and CDR2: DFQATT, SNEGSKA (reference sequence). V lost 0 bases and J lost 3; bases outside the gene matches: 7. The CDR3 runs 16 residues. The CDR3 loop is CSARDSRTSGYYEQYF. As DNA, the CDR3 is TGCAGTGCTAGAGATTCAAGGACTAGCGGGTACTACGAGCAGTACTTC.

The chain is built from TRBV29-1 and TRBJ1-2; D is undetermined. Germline loops: CDR1 SQVTM, CDR2 ANQGSEA. Trimming cost V 3 bases and J 4 bases, with 12 bases left between them. The CDR3 has 13 residues. CDR3 sequence reads: CSVEKELTYGYTF. The CDR3 bases are TGCAGCGTTGAGAAGGAACTGACCTATGGCTACACCTTC.

This clonotype has only a few counts. V gene TRBV6-5 combines with J gene TRBJ1-2; no clear D. The CDR3 spans 12 residues. Trimming shortened V by 2 bases and J by 8 bases, and 9 bases separated the two germline ends. The germline V gene has CDR1 MNHEY and CDR2 SVGAGI. Here the CDR3 DNA reads TGTGCCAGCAGTTACGAGGGAAAAGGCTACACCTTC. Protein product: CASSYEGKGYTF.

The V and J genes are TRBV7-9 and TRBJ2-7, with a possible D match to TRBD1 (6 bases). Germline-derived CDR1 and CDR2 are SEHNR and FQNEAQ (reference sequence). Trimming cost V 2 bases and J 12 bases, with 11 bases left between them. The CDR3 is 11 residues long. The CDR3: CASSLRTETYF. In DNA form, the CDR3 reads TGTGCCAGCAGCTTAAGGACAGAGACGTACTTC.

This clonotype turned up a few times. The chain couples TRBV27 to TRBJ1-1; maybe TRBD1 (5 bases). Germline CDR1 is MNHEY and CDR2 is SMNVEV (reference sequence). The V and J ends lost 8 bases and 2 bases respectively, with 15 bases between them. The CDR3 is 14 residues long. The CDR3 nucleotides read TGTGCCAGCTGCCAAACGGGGGATAACACTGAAGCTTTCTTT. Protein: CASCQTGDNTEAFF.

This clonotype came up once. V gene TRBV5-6 combines with J gene TRBJ1-4; 8 positions agree with TRBD1. This CDR3 is 15 amino acids long. Germline-derived CDR1 and CDR2 are SGHDT and YYEEEE. Germline trimming cut 0 bases from V and 9 bases from J; bases unmatched to any gene: 7. CDR3 region: CASSLGQGSGKKLFF. CDR3 bases: TGTGCCAGCAGCTTGGGACAGGGGAGTGGTAAAAAACTGTTTTTT.

This clonotype was counted only a few times. The chain carries TRBV29-1 and TRBJ1-1; D is undetermined. Trimming removed 6 bases at V and 3 bases at J, with 5 bases between. The CDR3 covers 10 residues. In germline, CDR1 is SQVTM, CDR2 ANQGSEA. CDR3 loop: CSVSDTEAFF. The DNA for the CDR3 is TGCAGCGTATCGGACACTGAAGCTTTCTTT.

Many counts were recorded for this clonotype. The genes are TRBV7-2 and TRBJ1-4; 9 nucleotides match TRBD1. Germline V gene lookup returns CDR1 SGHTA and CDR2 FQGNSA. This CDR3 spans 15 amino acids. Trimming took 5 bases from V and 5 from J; bases not matched to a gene: 6. The CDR3 sequence is CASSLLDRGNEKLFF. CDR3 coding DNA: TGTGCCAGCAGCCTCTTGGACAGGGGCAATGAAAAACTGTTTTTT.

CDR3 bases: TGTGCCAGCAGCTTAAGGGTAGGGGAGGGAGAGACCCAGTACTTC. This sequence encodes CASSLRVGEGETQYF. The chain joins TRBV7-6 to TRBJ2-5; 7 bases are a match to TRBD2. The CDR3 sequence is 15 residues long. V trimming: 2 bases; J trimming: 4 bases; junction bases outside the gene matches: 7. Germline V gives CDR1 SGHVS, CDR2 FNYEAQ.

The V call is TRBV20-1, the J call TRBJ2-1; D could derive from TRBD1 or TRBD2 (6 bases each). This CDR3 spans 15 amino acids. Deletions cut 5 bases from V and 9 bases from J, with 23 bases between. Germline V gene data show CDR1 as DFQATT and CDR2 as SNEGSKA (reference sequence). CDR3 sequence reads: CSAPNDRSAGSEQFF. The CDR3 coding sequence is TGCAGTGCTCCCAATGACAGGTCAGCGGGCAGTGAGCAGTTCTTC.

V and J are TRBV7-2 and TRBJ2-1; tentative D call: TRBD2 (6 bases). The CDR3 covers 12 residues. Germline lookup yields CDR1 SGHTA and CDR2 FQGNSA. Trimming shortened V by 1 base and J by 10 bases, and 8 bases separated the two germline ends. The CDR3 here is CASSLVTSEQFF. The CDR3, as DNA: TGTGCCAGCAGCTTAGTCACTAGCGAGCAGTTCTTC.

V and J are TRBV6-2 or TRBV6-3 and TRBJ2-3; 9 bases match TRBD2. The CDR3 has 13 residues. The ends lost 8 bases at V and 2 bases at J; junction bases unmatched: 2. Per the germline V gene, CDR1 is MNHEY and CDR2 is SVGEGT. The CDR3 DNA sequence: TGTGCCAGCCAGCGGGGGGCCACAGATACGCAGTATTTT. It specifies CASQRGATDTQYF.

The chain combines TRBV5-1 with TRBJ1-1; a weak D match, TRBD1 (6 bases). V dropped 2 bases and J dropped 7 bases, with 15 bases sitting between them. Germline V lookup: CDR1 SGHRS, CDR2 YFSETQ. The CDR3 spans 14 residues. The chain's CDR3 is CASSLIAGEVEAFF. For the CDR3, the DNA is TGCGCCAGCAGCTTAATTGCAGGGGAAGTTGAAGCTTTCTTT. The whole variable domain, filled in from reference TRBV5-1 and TRBJ1-1, reads KAGVTQTPRYLIKTRGQQVTLSCSPISGHRSVSWYQQTPGQGLQFLFEYFSETQRNKGNFPGRFSGRQFSNSRSEMNVSTLELGDSALYLCASSLIAGEVEAFFGQGTRLTVV.

The V gene is TRBV28, the J gene TRBJ2-1, with 7 bases matching TRBD1. J was trimmed by 0 bases and V by 6 bases; bases with no gene match: 11. The CDR3 spans 17 residues. CDR1 is MDHEN, CDR2 SYDVKM, per germline. CDR3 amino acids: CASRGDSYLGSYNEQFF. Written as DNA, the CDR3 is TGTGCCAGCAGGGGGGACAGCTACCTGGGCTCCTACAATGAGCAGTTCTTC.

The chain links TRBV7-3 to TRBJ1-2; D not certain. CDR3 size: 10 residues. Germline CDR1 and CDR2: SGHTA and FQGTGA. The germline V and J ends were trimmed by 8 bases and 12 bases, with 13 bases remaining between them. The CDR3 spells CASSYSGHTF. CDR3 sequence (DNA): TGTGCCAGCTCCTACTCGGGCCACACCTTC.

This clonotype was seen a few times. The gene calls are TRBV28 and TRBJ1-4, with D uncertain. Germline CDR1 is MDHEN and CDR2 is SYDVKM. This CDR3 is 15 amino acids long. Trimming took 6 bases from V and 0 from J, leaving 11 bases between them. The CDR3 nucleotides read TGTGCCAGCAGATCGGCTCCGGCAACTAATGAAAAACTGTTTTTT. Translating it yields CASRSAPATNEKLFF. Variable domain in full (rest from reference TRBV28 and TRBJ1-4): DVKVTQSSRYLVKRTGEKVFLECVQDMDHENMFWYRQDPGLGLRLIYFSYDVKMKEKGDIPEGYSVSREKKERFSLILESASTNQTSMYLCASRSAPATNEKLFFGSGTQLSVL.

V usage is TRBV6-5 and J usage is TRBJ2-3; D gene uncertain. The germline CDR1 and CDR2 sequences are MNHEY and SVGAGI. V was pared by 5 bases and J by 1 base, with 7 bases between. The CDR3 is 13 amino acids. CDR3 protein: CASSKGGTDTQYF. The CDR3 DNA reads TGTGCCAGCAGTAAGGGTGGCACAGATACGCAGTATTTT.